The sequence of this TCR beta chain was determined in a study of CD8 T cells in ankylosing spondylitis. Points from the study as a whole: For ankylosing spondylitis blood, a TCR beta motif of fewer than 10 highly homologous variants appeared characteristic.

The sample holds many counts of this clonotype. Its antigen is not known. There are 15 residues in the CDR3. The J segment lost 2 bases and the V segment lost 4 bases, leaving 7 bases of the junction unmatched. CDR1 and CDR2 from the germline V gene are SEHNR and FQNEAQ (reference sequence). TCRdb ran MiXCR on the 5' RACE reads and lists one entry per CDR3 protein. In the table there are about 90,000 distinct CDR3 sequences, 9% of which are singletons. This clonotype originated in a male donor with ankylosing spondylitis. Sequenced input: blood, either unsorted or a sorted T cell fraction (not recorded which). The genes are TRBV7-9 and TRBJ2-5, with 7 bases fitting TRBD1. The CDR3 nucleotides read TGTGCCAGCAGCTCTATACGGGACAGACAAGAGACCCAGTACTTC. Translation gives CASSSIRDRQETQYF.